The rows below give T cell receptor beta chains drawn from one sample of a study of cytomegalovirus exposure and HLA in healthy donors. TCRdb's table, derived via immunoSEQ multiplex PCR, lists solely in-frame clones and lacks some. This listing includes around 70,000 clones. Sequencing input: PBMCs. The receptors shown here come from a man aged 40-55 years in good health and CMV-seronegative. Each CDR3 is given with its conserved first and last residue. A D gene is named only where the DNA matches it firmly.

v_gene	d_gene	j_gene	CDR3nt	CDR3aa
TRBV30	NA	TRBJ1-6	TGTGCCTGGAGCGCAGGCTCCTATAATTCACCCCTCCACTTT	CAWSAGSYNSPLHF
TRBV19	TRBD1	TRBJ1-5	TGTGCCAGTAGTATGGGACAGCGAGGGCAGCCCCAGCATTTT	CASSMGQRGQPQHF
TRBV5-1	TRBD1	TRBJ2-7	TGCGCCAGCAGCGGGACAGGGGTTTACGAGCAGTACTTC	CASSGTGVYEQYF
TRBV7-8	NA	TRBJ1-2	TGTGCCAGCAGCTTAGGAGTGACAGTTTCAGGCTACACCTTC	CASSLGVTVSGYTF
TRBV18	TRBD2	TRBJ2-2	TGTGCCAGCTCACTCCGGACTAGCGGGACCGGGGAGCTGTTTTTT	CASSLRTSGTGELFF
TRBV30	TRBD2	TRBJ2-7	TGTGCCTGGAGCCCTGGACTAGCGGGAGTACGAAGGGGATACGAGCAGTACTTC	CAWSPGLAGVRRGYEQYF
TRBV2	TRBD1	TRBJ2-7	TGTGCCAGCACCTACTCCGGGACAGGGGGCGACGAGCAGTACTTC	CASTYSGTGGDEQYF
TRBV4-3	NA	TRBJ1-1	TGCGCCAGCAGCCATCGAGGGGGTCTGGGGACTGAAGCTTTCTTT	CASSHRGGLGTEAFF
TRBV5-5	NA	TRBJ2-5	TGTGCCAGCAGCTTGGGGACATTTGCGGGGACGAACTTC	CASSLGTFAGTNF
TRBV7-8	TRBD2	TRBJ2-3	TGTGCCAGCAGCGACGAACTAGCGGGAGGGGAAGATACGCAGTATTTT	CASSDELAGGEDTQYF
TRBV5-6	TRBD2	TRBJ2-5	TGTGCCAGCAGGTTTACGGGACTAGCGGACCAAGAGACCCAGTACTTC	CASRFTGLADQETQYF
TRBV9	NA	TRBJ1-4	TGTGCCAGCAGCGGACGAACGAGGGCAACTAATGAAAAACTGTTTTTT	CASSGRTRATNEKLFF
TRBV30	NA	TRBJ1-4	TGTGCCTGGAGCCAACGTCCGCGGACTATCGGAAAACTGTTTTTT	CAWSQRPRTIGKLFF
TRBV27	TRBD1	TRBJ2-5	TGTGCCAGCAGTTTGGCCAAACTCAGGGGGCGGCAAGAGACCCAGTACTTC	CASSLAKLRGRQETQYF
TRBV5-5	TRBD2	TRBJ2-2	TGTGCCAGCAGCGGCAGCGGGGTCACCGGGGAGCTGTTTTTT	CASSGSGVTGELFF
TRBV4-1	NA	TRBJ1-1	TGCGCCAGCAGGTGGGGGGGAATACGAACTGAAGCTTTCTTT	CASRWGGIRTEAFF
TRBV13	NA	TRBJ2-7	TGTGCCAGCAGCTTAAACCAGGGGACCTACGAGCAGTACTTC	CASSLNQGTYEQYF
TRBV25-1	TRBD1	TRBJ1-2	TGTGCCAGCAGTGCCAGGACAGGGGGCCATGGCTACACCTTC	CASSARTGGHGYTF
TRBV5-6	NA	TRBJ1-2	TGTGCCAGCAGCTTGATGGCCCCGGGGGATAACTATGGCTACACCTTC	CASSLMAPGDNYGYTF
TRBV7-6	NA	TRBJ2-5	TGTGCCAGCAGCTTGCTACAGGGTTTGGGGGAGACCCAGTACTTC	CASSLLQGLGETQYF
TRBV5-1	TRBD2	TRBJ2-1	TGCGCCAGCAGCTTTGGGACTAGAACGGGAGTTTACAATGAGCAGTTCTTC	CASSFGTRTGVYNEQFF
TRBV19	NA	TRBJ1-1	TGTGCCAGTAGTATCGGTTTAAACAGGAGGGTCACTGAAGCTTTCTTT	CASSIGLNRRVTEAFF
TRBV18	TRBD1	TRBJ2-7	TGTGCCAGCTCACGGGGGACAGGATCCTACGAGCAGTACTTC	CASSRGTGSYEQYF
TRBV7-2	NA	TRBJ2-7	TGTGCCAGCAGCCCAAAACTGGTTACCTACGAGCAGTACTTC	CASSPKLVTYEQYF
TRBV5-6	NA	TRBJ1-3	TGTGCCAGCAGCCGGATACAAGACTCCGGAAACACCATATATTTT	CASSRIQDSGNTIYF
TRBV4-3	NA	TRBJ1-1	TGCGCCAGCAGCCAAGATAGGAACACTGAAGCTTTCTTT	CASSQDRNTEAFF
TRBV6-5	NA	TRBJ2-1	TGTGCCAGCAGACCTCCGGGGGAACGTTACAATGAGCAGTTCTTC	CASRPPGERYNEQFF
TRBV30	NA	TRBJ1-6	TGTGCCTGGGGGCTCGGCTCCCCCTATAATTCACCCCTCCACTTT	CAWGLGSPYNSPLHF
TRBV6-6	NA	TRBJ2-5	TGTGCCAGCACATACTTACAGATTCAAGAGACCCAGTACTTC	CASTYLQIQETQYF
TRBV30	NA	TRBJ2-7	TGTGCCTGGAGTAGACCCGGGACTCTCTACGAGCAGTACTTC	CAWSRPGTLYEQYF
TRBV5-4	TRBD2	TRBJ2-5	TGTGCCAGCAGCAAATCGGGGGGGCAGGGAGAAACCCAGTACTTC	CASSKSGGQGETQYF
TRBV11-2	TRBD1	TRBJ1-5	TGTGCCAGCAGTGGAGGCAGGGGGCGCGAACAGCCCCAGCATTTT	CASSGGRGREQPQHF
TRBV2	NA	TRBJ2-7	TGTGCCAGCAGTGACCCCACAGGGAACGAGCAGTACTTC	CASSDPTGNEQYF
TRBV5-1	TRBD2	TRBJ2-7	TGCGCCAGCAGCATCAGGGAGGGAAACGAGCAGTACTTC	CASSIREGNEQYF
TRBV6-5	NA	TRBJ1-2	TGTGCCAGCCTCGGAGGAAACTATGGCTACACCTTC	CASLGGNYGYTF
TRBV30	NA	TRBJ1-5	TGTGCCTGGAACGCCGGGAGCAGGAATCAGCCCCAGCATTTT	CAWNAGSRNQPQHF
TRBV2	NA	TRBJ2-3	TGTGCCAGCAGTTTATCCGGAGGCACAGATACGCAGTATTTT	CASSLSGGTDTQYF
TRBV5-1	NA	TRBJ1-2	TGCGCCAGCAGCTTGGACAGGGCTGGCTACACCTTC	CASSLDRAGYTF
TRBV5-4	NA	TRBJ1-2	TGTGCCAGCAGCTTGGACGGCAGGGATCATGGCTACACCTTC	CASSLDGRDHGYTF
TRBV5-1	TRBD1	TRBJ2-5	TGCGCCAGCAGCTATGGGGACAGGGGAAAGATGGAGACCCAGTACTTC	CASSYGDRGKMETQYF
TRBV7-9	TRBD2	TRBJ2-3	TGTGCCAGCAGCAAGAACGCTCGGGGGGGCGGCACAGATACGCAGTATTTT	CASSKNARGGGTDTQYF
TRBV11-2	NA	TRBJ2-2	TGTGCCAGCAGCCATAACACCGGGGAGCTGTTTTTT	CASSHNTGELFF
TRBV19	TRBD1	TRBJ1-1	TGTGCCAGTAGTGCGGGACAGGGAAGAGGTGAAGCTTTCTTT	CASSAGQGRGEAFF
TRBV19	NA	TRBJ2-2	TGTGCCAGTAGTATAGCTGGAGGTGCGAACACCGGGGAGCTGTTTTTT	CASSIAGGANTGELFF
TRBV6-1	NA	TRBJ2-1	TGTGCCACTCTTGACCCGGGTTACTACAATGAGCAGTTCTTC	CATLDPGYYNEQFF
TRBV7-7	TRBD2	TRBJ2-5	TGTGCTAGCAGCTTAAATAGCGGGAGGGCCTGGGTGGAGACCCAGTACTTC	CASSLNSGRAWVETQYF
TRBV19	NA	TRBJ1-5	TGTGCCAGTAGTATACAGGGTATCGATCAGCCCCAGCATTTT	CASSIQGIDQPQHF
TRBV7-9	TRBD1	TRBJ2-5	TGTGCCAGCAGCTCACAGGGGGCGGGGGAGACCCAGTACTTC	CASSSQGAGETQYF
TRBV4-2	TRBD2	TRBJ2-7	TGTGCCAGCAGCCAAGAATTAGCGGGGGGGATCTACGAGCAGTACTTC	CASSQELAGGIYEQYF
TRBV10-3	NA	TRBJ1-2	TGTGCCATCAGTGAGCGGAGGGGATTATATGGCTACACCTTC	CAISERRGLYGYTF
TRBV6-1	NA	TRBJ1-6	TGTGCCAGCAGTGAACAGTTGTATTCACCCCTCCACTTT	CASSEQLYSPLHF
TRBV19	TRBD2	TRBJ2-3	TGTGCCAGTAGTACGGGACTAGCGGCTTTCACAGATACGCAGTATTTT	CASSTGLAAFTDTQYF
TRBV5-1	TRBD1	TRBJ1-4	TGCGCCAGCAGCTTGGAAGGACAGGCAGGGGGAAAACTGTTTTTT	CASSLEGQAGGKLFF
TRBV11-2	NA	TRBJ2-7	TGTGCCAGCAGCTTTTCCAATCACGAGCAGTACTTC	CASSFSNHEQYF
TRBV5-1	NA	TRBJ2-3	TGCGCCAGCAGCCGACTAGACCGCTACACAGATACGCAGTATTTT	CASSRLDRYTDTQYF
TRBV12-5	TRBD1	TRBJ1-2	TGTGCTAGTGGTTTGCACAGGGGGTTAGTTGGCTACACCTTC	CASGLHRGLVGYTF
TRBV6-5	NA	TRBJ2-1	TGTGCCAGCAGTTCGCCCGGGAGCTCCTACAATGAGCAGTTCTTC	CASSSPGSSYNEQFF
TRBV4-1	TRBD2	TRBJ2-3	TGCGCCAGCAGCCCGACTAGCGGGGGAGAGGGCACAGATACGCAGTATTTT	CASSPTSGGEGTDTQYF